Below, one T cell receptor beta chain is given with its context. Its specificity is unknown. This entry belongs to a study of vaccination and CD4 T cells after COVID-19. At the level of the study: Four females and six males made up the convalescents, with two Hispanic. General observations from the study: Although the median of SARS-CoV-2-reactive clonotypes rose from roughly 21 to 40, the change was not significant.

V dropped 5 bases and J dropped 5 bases, with 15 bases sitting between them. Germline V lookup: CDR1 MNHNS, CDR2 SASEGT. CDR3 length: 14 residues. The Oncomine TCR Beta short-read assay sequenced DNA from cultured CD4+ T cells. Scientists extracted genomic DNA from CD4+ T cells grown in culture. TCRdb reanalysed the PCR reads using MiXCR and keeps one entry per CDR3 protein. The table includes about 21,000 distinct CDR3 sequences, approximately 65% detected once. The treatment is: 10-day PBMC culture with coronavirus spike peptide pools or control peptides (ViraFEST assay). The sequence was collected from a human donor who received a COVID-19 vaccine. Specimen: CD4+ T cells from blood, cultured in vitro, collected before SARS-CoV-2 vaccination. The gene calls are TRBV6-1 and TRBJ1-1; D possibly corresponds to TRBD1 (6 bases). The CDR3 DNA is TGTGCCAGCAGTCTCAGGGGCCCGGTAACTGAAGCTTTCTTT. This translates into CASSLRGPVTEAFF.